Below are 17 T cell receptor beta chains sequenced from a single sample in a study of blood T cell repertoires in COVID-19. TCRdb keeps only in-frame clones here, not all; method: immunoSEQ multiplex PCR. The table shows 190,000 or so clones, with 70% to 85% occurring only once. Sequencing was done on a sample of peripheral blood. The receptors originated from a human donor with acute or convalescent COVID-19. The donor label of this sample is uncertain.

The rearrangement joins TRBV18 to TRBJ1-1; D is ambiguous. Germline V gene lookup returns CDR1 KGHSH and CDR2 LQKENI. The CDR3 extends over 15 amino acids. V was cut by 2 bases and J by 1 base, with 11 bases left in between. The CDR3 region is CASSPMAGSNTEAFF. CDR3 coding DNA: TGTGCCAGCTCACCAATGGCAGGATCGAACACTGAAGCTTTCTTT.

The chain joins TRBV29-1 to TRBJ2-1, with 15 bases fitting TRBD2. The length of the CDR3 is 17 residues. The V gene end was trimmed by 6 bases and the J gene end by 10 bases; junction bases not matched to a gene: 16. Germline assignment: CDR1 SQVTM and CDR2 ANQGSEA. The CDR3 nucleotides are TGCAGCGTAGAGGGACTAGCGGGAGGTGTTAGGGGATGGGAGCAGTTCTTC. It translates to CSVEGLAGGVRGWEQFF.

V gene TRBV4-3 combines with J gene TRBJ2-1; no reliable D call. The CDR3 runs 13 residues. In germline, CDR1 is LGHNA, CDR2 YSLEER. The ends were cut back, 0 bases at V and 9 bases at J, with 9 bases in the middle. This chain's CDR3 is CASSQEQYGEQFF. Written as DNA, the CDR3 is TGCGCCAGCAGCCAAGAACAGTATGGTGAGCAGTTCTTC.

This clone was seen just once. The chain carries TRBV27 and TRBJ2-3; 7 positions match TRBD1. V lost 6 bases, J lost 2 bases, and 5 bases stayed unmatched. CDR3 length: 14 residues. The germline V gene encodes CDR1 MNHEY and CDR2 SMNVEV (reference sequence). CDR3 nucleotides: TGTGCCAGCAGGGGACAGCCCACCACAGATACGCAGTATTTT. As protein: CASRGQPTTDTQYF.

The genes are TRBV9 and TRBJ1-1; a weak D match, TRBD1 (6 bases). Germline loops: CDR1 SGDLS, CDR2 YYNGEE. The CDR3 length is 15 residues. With 4 bases removed from V and 1 base from J, the gap between germline ends came to 14 bases. The CDR3 is CASSPRQEENTEAFF. The CDR3 region has the DNA TGTGCCAGCAGCCCCCGACAGGAAGAGAACACTGAAGCTTTCTTT.

This clone was seen a single time. The chain uses TRBV25-1 and TRBJ1-2; TRBD1 is a possible D gene (5 bases). Trimming left V 4 bases short and J 5 bases short, with 14 bases between. There are 14 residues in the CDR3. Germline CDR1 MGHDK, CDR2 SYGVNS. The CDR3 loop reads CASSAAGSPYGYTF. In nucleotides, the CDR3 is TGTGCCAGCAGTGCCGCAGGGTCACCTTATGGCTACACCTTC.

This clone was seen only once. This rearrangement joins TRBV28 to TRBJ2-1, with a weak D call TRBD2 (5 bases). V gave up 6 bases and J gave up 8 bases, with 17 bases separating them. Germline CDR1 and CDR2: MDHEN and SYDVKM. There are 14 residues in the CDR3. Here the CDR3 DNA reads TGTGCCAGCAGCTCACAACCCAGCGGAGATGAGCAGTTCTTC. It codes for CASSSQPSGDEQFF.

The chain combines TRBV10-2 with TRBJ2-5; D ambiguous. The CDR3 spans 13 residues. Trimming cost V 3 bases and J 5 bases, with 10 bases left between them. Germline V gene lookup returns CDR1 WSHSY and CDR2 SAAADI. The CDR3 DNA reads TGCGCCAGCAGTGACCCAGTGAGGGAGACCCAGTACTTC. Translating gives CASSDPVRETQYF.

The CDR3: CAWSRDSRNQPQHF. The CDR3 DNA sequence: TGTGCCTGGAGTCGAGACAGTAGAAATCAGCCCCAGCATTTT. The V gene is TRBV30, the J gene TRBJ1-5, with D possibly matching TRBD1 (5 bases). Germline CDR1 GTSNPN, CDR2 SVGIG (reference sequence). This CDR3 region has 14 residues. Trimming left V 2 bases short and J 4 bases short, with 12 bases between.

This clone showed up just a few times. The chain couples TRBV6-5 to TRBJ2-7; no clear D. The germline CDR1 and CDR2 sequences are MNHEY and SVGAGI. This CDR3 is built from 14 residues. The V end lost 6 bases, the J end lost 6 bases, and 18 bases lay between the germline ends. CDR3 sequence (DNA): TGTGCCAGCAGCTACATGAGACACCTGGGCGAGCAGTACTTC. It specifies CASSYMRHLGEQYF.

This chain links TRBV18 with TRBJ1-5, with 9 bases aligning to TRBD1. Losses at the gene ends were 3 bases for V and 6 bases for J; bases not matched to a gene: 6. Germline V gene data show CDR1 as KGHSH and CDR2 as LQKENI. CDR3 length: 15 residues. DNA of the CDR3: TGTGCCAGCTCACCTCAACAGGGGGCGGGTCAGCCCCAGCATTTT. This encodes CASSPQQGAGQPQHF.

By share, this clone ranks as large (0.1 to 1%). This sample also contains other DNA sequences that code for the same CDR3. The chain recombines TRBV24-1 with TRBJ2-1; a possible D gene is TRBD2 (6 bases). The CDR3 is 12 amino acids. Germline V gene sequence: CDR1 KGHDR, CDR2 SFDVKD. V was shortened by 5 bases and J by 5 bases, with 6 bases between the two germline ends. The CDR3 loop reads CATSAGDNEQFF. CDR3 in DNA: TGTGCCACCAGTGCGGGAGACAATGAGCAGTTCTTC.

In its sample, this clone was seen once. V usage is TRBV7-4 and J usage is TRBJ1-1; 11 nucleotides line up with TRBD1. The CDR3 runs 18 residues. With 1 base clipped from V and 0 bases from J, the junction kept 7 bases outside the gene matches. Per the germline V gene, CDR1 is SGHVT and CDR2 is SQSDAQ. In nucleotides, the CDR3 is TGTGCCAGCAGCTTAGGATTCGGGACAGGGGGTTTGAACACTGAAGCTTTCTTT. Translated: CASSLGFGTGGLNTEAFF.

The V and J genes are TRBV18 and TRBJ2-4; TRBD2 matches at 8 bases. V trimming: 4 bases; J trimming: 3 bases; junction bases outside the gene matches: 11. The CDR3 is 17 amino acids. Germline CDR1 is KGHSH and CDR2 is LQKENI. CDR3 in amino acids: CASSLFSGSVDKNIQYF. The CDR3 coding sequence is TGTGCCAGCTCACTATTCAGCGGGAGTGTTGACAAAAACATTCAGTACTTC.

The chain couples TRBV6-5 to TRBJ1-3; D not certain. The CDR3 covers 14 residues. V lost 2 bases and J 0 bases, leaving 5 bases between the germline ends. The germline V gene has CDR1 MNHEY and CDR2 SVGAGI. DNA for the CDR3: TGTGCCAGCAGTTACCAGGCCTCTGGAAACACCATATATTTT. Translating gives CASSYQASGNTIYF.

The J gene is TRBJ2-2, the V gene TRBV7-8; D perhaps matches TRBD2 (7 bases). Between the trimmed V and J ends, which lost 1 base and 5 bases, there was a span of 11 bases. This CDR3 is 15 amino acids long. Germline V CDR1 and CDR2: SGHVS, FQNEAQ. The CDR3 region is CASSLVGGQTGELFF. In DNA form, the CDR3 reads TGTGCCAGCAGCTTAGTGGGGGGGCAAACCGGGGAGCTGTTTTTT.

V gene TRBV19 combines with J gene TRBJ1-4; D might be TRBD1 (6 bases). Trimming pared 6 bases from V and 11 bases from J, leaving 22 bases between. Per the germline V gene, CDR1 is LNHDA and CDR2 is SQIVND (reference sequence). CDR3 length: 15 residues. The CDR3 here is CASSEYRALVEKLFF. The DNA for the CDR3 is TGTGCCAGTAGCGAATACAGGGCCCTGGTGGAGAAACTGTTTTTT.